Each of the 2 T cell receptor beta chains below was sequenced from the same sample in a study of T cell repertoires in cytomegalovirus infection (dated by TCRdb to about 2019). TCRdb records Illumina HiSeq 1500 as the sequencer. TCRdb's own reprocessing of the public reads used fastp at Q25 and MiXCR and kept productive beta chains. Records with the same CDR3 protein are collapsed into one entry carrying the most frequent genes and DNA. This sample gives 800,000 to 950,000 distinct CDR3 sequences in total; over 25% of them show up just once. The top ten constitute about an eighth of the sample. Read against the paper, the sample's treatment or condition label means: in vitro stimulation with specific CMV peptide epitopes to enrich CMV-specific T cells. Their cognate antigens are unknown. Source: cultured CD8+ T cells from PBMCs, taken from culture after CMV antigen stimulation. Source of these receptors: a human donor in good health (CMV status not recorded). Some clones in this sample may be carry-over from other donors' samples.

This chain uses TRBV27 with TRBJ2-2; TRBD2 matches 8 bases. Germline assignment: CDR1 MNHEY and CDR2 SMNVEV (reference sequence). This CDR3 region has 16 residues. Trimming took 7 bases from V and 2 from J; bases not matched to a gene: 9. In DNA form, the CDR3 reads TGTGCCAGCACCCCTTCAGCGGGGGAAAACACCGGGGAGCTGTTTTTT. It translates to CASTPSAGENTGELFF.

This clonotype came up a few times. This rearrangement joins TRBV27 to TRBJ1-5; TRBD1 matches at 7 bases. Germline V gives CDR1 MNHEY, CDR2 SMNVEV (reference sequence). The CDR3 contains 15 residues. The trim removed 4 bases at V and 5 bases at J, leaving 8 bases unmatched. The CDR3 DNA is TGTGCCAGCAGTTCCTCAGGGGGATGGCATCAGCCCCAGCATTTT. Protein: CASSSSGGWHQPQHF.